This T cell receptor beta chain was identified in a study of HIV-infected patients and healthy controls. Reverse transcription used roughly 450 ng RNA and constant-region primers for alpha and beta. Each of the alpha and beta chains got its own library through chain-specific third strand synthesis with indices. Ligation attached cDNA to a 5' RACE adapter that carried a random hexamer and SP2 site. TCRdb reanalysed the 5' RACE reads using MiXCR and keeps one entry per CDR3 protein. Of more than 15,000 distinct CDR3 sequences listed, 5% to 6.5% were seen once; the top ten hold 1.9%. No cell fractionation was done, so the repertoire covers all unsorted peripheral blood T cells. About 10 uninfected healthy donors were sampled as controls, four sampled twice approximately 14 weeks apart. An approximately 2.4 ml peripheral blood sample was taken for RNA. V lost 1 base, J lost 2 bases, and 11 bases stayed unmatched. The CDR3 is 19 residues long.

This clonotype was detected many times. The chain links TRBV12-3 or TRBV12-4 to TRBJ2-2, with 9 bases lining up with TRBD2. This sequence originates from an adult in good health. The specimen was blood. The CDR3: CASSLEVLAGWVNTGELFF. For the CDR3, the DNA is TGTGCCAGCAGTTTAGAAGTGCTAGCGGGGTGGGTAAACACCGGGGAGCTGTTTTTT.